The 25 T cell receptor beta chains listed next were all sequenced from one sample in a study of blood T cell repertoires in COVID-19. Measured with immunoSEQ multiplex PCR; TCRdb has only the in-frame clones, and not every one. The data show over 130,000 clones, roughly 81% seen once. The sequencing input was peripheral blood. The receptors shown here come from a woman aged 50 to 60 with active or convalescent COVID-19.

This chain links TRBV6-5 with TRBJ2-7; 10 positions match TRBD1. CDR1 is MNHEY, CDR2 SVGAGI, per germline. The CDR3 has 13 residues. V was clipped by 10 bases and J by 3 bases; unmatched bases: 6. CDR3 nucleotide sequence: TGTGCCACCTCGGGACAGGGGTACTACGAGCAGTACTTC. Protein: CATSGQGYYEQYF.

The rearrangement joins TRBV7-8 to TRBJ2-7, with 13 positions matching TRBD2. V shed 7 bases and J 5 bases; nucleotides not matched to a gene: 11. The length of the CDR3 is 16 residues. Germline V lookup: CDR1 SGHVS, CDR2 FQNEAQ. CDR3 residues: CASTRWTSGSSNEQYF. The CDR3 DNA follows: TGTGCCAGCACCCGATGGACTAGCGGGAGTAGCAACGAGCAGTACTTC.

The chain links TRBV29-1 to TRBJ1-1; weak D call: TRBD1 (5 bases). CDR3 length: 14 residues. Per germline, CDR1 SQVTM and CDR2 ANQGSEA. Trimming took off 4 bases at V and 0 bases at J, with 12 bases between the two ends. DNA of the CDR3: TGCAGCGTTGCCCAGGGCCCTTTGAACACTGAAGCTTTCTTT. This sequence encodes CSVAQGPLNTEAFF.

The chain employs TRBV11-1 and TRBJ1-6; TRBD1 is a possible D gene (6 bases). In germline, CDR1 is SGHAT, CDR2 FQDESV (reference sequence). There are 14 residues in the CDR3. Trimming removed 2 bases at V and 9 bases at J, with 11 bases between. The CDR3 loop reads CASSLRQGSSPLHF. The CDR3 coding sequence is TGTGCCAGCAGCTTAAGGCAGGGGAGTTCACCCCTCCACTTT.

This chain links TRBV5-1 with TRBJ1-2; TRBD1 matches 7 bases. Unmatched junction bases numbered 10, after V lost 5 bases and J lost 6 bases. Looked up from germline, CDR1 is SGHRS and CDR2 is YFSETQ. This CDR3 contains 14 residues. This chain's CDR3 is CASSQNPGGDGYTF. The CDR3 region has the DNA TGCGCCAGCAGTCAGAACCCAGGGGGTGATGGCTACACCTTC.

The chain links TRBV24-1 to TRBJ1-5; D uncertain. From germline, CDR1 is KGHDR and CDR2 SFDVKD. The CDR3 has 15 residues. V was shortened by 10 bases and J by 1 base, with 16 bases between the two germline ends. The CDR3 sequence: CATSREGMSNQPQHF. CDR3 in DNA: TGTGCCACGAGTCGGGAAGGGATGAGCAATCAGCCCCAGCATTTT.

In DNA form, the CDR3 reads TGTGCCAGCTCACTCTGGGGGGGGAAACAGCCCCAGCATTTT. Its protein product is CASSLWGGKQPQHF. This chain uses TRBV18 with TRBJ1-5, with a possible D match to TRBD1 (5 bases). Germline lookup yields CDR1 KGHSH and CDR2 LQKENI. The CDR3 extends over 14 amino acids. V lost 4 bases and J 7 bases, leaving 14 bases between the germline ends.

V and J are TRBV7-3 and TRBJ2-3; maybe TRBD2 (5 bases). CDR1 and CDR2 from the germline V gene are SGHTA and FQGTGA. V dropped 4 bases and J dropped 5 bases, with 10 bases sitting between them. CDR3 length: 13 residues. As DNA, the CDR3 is TGTGCCAGCAGCTACGGACTTCAAGATACGCAGTATTTT. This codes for CASSYGLQDTQYF.

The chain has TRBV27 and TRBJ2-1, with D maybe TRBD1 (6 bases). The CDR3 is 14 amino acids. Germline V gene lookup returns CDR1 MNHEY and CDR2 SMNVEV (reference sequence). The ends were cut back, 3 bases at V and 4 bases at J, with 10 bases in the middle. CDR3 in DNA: TGTGCCAGCAGTTTCCAGGGGCCGTACAATGAGCAGTTCTTC. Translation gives CASSFQGPYNEQFF.

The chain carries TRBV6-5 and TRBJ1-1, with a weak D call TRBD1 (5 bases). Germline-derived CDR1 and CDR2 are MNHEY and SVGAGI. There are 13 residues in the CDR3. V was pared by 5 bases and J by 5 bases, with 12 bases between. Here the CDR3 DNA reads TGTGCCAGCAGTCTAACAGGTATGACTGAAGCTTTCTTT. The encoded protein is CASSLTGMTEAFF.

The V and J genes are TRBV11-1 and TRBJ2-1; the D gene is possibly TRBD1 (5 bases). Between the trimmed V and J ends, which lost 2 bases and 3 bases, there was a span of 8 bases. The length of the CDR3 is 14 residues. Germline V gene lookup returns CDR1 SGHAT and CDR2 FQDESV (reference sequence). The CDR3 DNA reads TGTGCCAGCAGCTTAAAGGACATCTACAATGAGCAGTTCTTC. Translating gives CASSLKDIYNEQFF.

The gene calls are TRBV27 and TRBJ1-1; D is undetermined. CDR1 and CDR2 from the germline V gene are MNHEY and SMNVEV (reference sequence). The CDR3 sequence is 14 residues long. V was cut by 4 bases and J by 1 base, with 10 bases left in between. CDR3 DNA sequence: TGTGCCAGCAGTTCCGTATTCCCGAACACTGAAGCTTTCTTT. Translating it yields CASSSVFPNTEAFF.

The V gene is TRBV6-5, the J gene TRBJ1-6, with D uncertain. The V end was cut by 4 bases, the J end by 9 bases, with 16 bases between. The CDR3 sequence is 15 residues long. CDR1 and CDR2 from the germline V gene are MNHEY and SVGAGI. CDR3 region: CASSSPEATTSPLHF. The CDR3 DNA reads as TGTGCCAGCAGTTCCCCCGAGGCGACGACTTCACCCCTCCACTTT.

CDR3 region: CASSATSRGYGYTF. In DNA form, the CDR3 reads TGTGCCAGCAGCGCAACCTCCCGAGGGTACGGCTACACCTTC. This sequence joins TRBV9 and TRBJ1-2; D gene uncertain. V was trimmed by 3 bases and J by 8 bases, leaving 17 bases between them. This CDR3 spans 14 amino acids. The germline CDR1 and CDR2 sequences are SGDLS and YYNGEE.

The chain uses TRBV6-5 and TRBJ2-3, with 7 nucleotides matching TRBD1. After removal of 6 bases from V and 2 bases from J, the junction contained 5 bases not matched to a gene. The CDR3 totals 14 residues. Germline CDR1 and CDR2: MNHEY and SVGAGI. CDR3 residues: CASSLQGTTDTQYF. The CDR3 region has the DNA TGTGCCAGCAGCCTACAGGGGACCACAGATACGCAGTATTTT.

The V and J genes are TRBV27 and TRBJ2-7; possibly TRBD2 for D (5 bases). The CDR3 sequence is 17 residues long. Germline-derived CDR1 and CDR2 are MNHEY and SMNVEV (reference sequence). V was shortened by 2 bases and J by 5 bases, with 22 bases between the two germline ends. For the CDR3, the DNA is TGTGCCAGCAGTTTAATCGCCGCCGGGCAGGCGGGCAACGAGCAGTACTTC. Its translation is CASSLIAAGQAGNEQYF.

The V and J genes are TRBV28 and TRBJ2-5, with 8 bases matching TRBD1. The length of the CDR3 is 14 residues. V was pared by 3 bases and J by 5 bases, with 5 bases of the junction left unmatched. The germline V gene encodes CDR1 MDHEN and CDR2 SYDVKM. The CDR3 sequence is CASSFPGGLETQYF. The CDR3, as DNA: TGTGCCAGCAGTTTCCCAGGGGGCTTGGAGACCCAGTACTTC.

In DNA, the CDR3 is TGTGCCTGGAAGGGACAGGGGGCGAACTATGGCTACACCTTC. Its protein is CAWKGQGANYGYTF. The rearrangement links TRBV30 to TRBJ1-2; 12 nucleotides align to TRBD1. V lost 4 bases, J lost 2 bases, and 2 bases stayed unmatched. The CDR3 runs to 14 residues. CDR1 is GTSNPN, CDR2 SVGIG, per germline (reference sequence). The full variable domain, its missing parts supplied by reference TRBV30 and TRBJ1-2, is SQTIHQWPATLVQPVGSPLSLECTVEGTSNPNLYWYRQAAGRGLQLLFYSVGIGQISSEVPQNLSASRPQDRQFILSSKKLLLSDSGFYLCAWKGQGANYGYTFGSGTRLTVV.

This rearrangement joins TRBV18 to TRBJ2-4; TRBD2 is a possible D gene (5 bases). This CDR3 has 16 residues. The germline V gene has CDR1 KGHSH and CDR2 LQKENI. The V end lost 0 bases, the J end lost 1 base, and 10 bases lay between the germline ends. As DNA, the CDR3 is TGTGCCAGCTCACCACCTCTAGCCGGGGCCAAAAACATTCAGTACTTC. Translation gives CASSPPLAGAKNIQYF.

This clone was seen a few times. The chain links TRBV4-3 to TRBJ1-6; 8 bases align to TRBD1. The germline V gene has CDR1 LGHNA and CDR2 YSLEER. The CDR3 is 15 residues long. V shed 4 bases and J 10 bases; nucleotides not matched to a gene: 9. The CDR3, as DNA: TGCGCCAGCAGCCTCCTAACAGGGGGGGAATCACCCCTCCACTTT. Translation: CASSLLTGGESPLHF.

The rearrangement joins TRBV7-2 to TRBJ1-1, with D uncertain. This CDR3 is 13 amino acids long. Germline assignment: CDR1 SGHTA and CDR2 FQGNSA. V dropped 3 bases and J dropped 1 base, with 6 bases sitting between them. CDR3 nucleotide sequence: TGTGCCAGCAGCTTCGGGGAGAACACTGAAGCTTTCTTT. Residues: CASSFGENTEAFF.

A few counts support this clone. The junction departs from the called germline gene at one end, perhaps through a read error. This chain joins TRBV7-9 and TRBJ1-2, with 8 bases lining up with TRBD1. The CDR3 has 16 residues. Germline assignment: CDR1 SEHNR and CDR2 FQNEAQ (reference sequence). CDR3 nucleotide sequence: TGTGCCAGCAGCTCTAATGTGGACAGGGCTAAGTATGGCTACACCTTC. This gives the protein CASSSNVDRAKYGYTF.

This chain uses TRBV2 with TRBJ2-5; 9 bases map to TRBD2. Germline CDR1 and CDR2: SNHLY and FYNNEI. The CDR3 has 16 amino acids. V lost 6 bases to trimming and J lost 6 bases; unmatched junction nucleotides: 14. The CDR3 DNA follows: TGTGCCAGCAGGGACCGAGGTGCGGGGGGGCTCCAGACCCAGTACTTC. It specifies CASRDRGAGGLQTQYF.

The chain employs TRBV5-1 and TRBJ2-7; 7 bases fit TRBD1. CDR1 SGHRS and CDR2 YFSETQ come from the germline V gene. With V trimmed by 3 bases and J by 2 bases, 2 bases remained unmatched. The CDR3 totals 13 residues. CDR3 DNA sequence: TGCGCCAGCAGCTGGGGACAGACCTACGAGCAGTACTTC. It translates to CASSWGQTYEQYF.

CDR3 DNA sequence: TGCGCCAGCAGCTTGGGGCCCGCCTACGAGCAGTACTTC. Its translation is CASSLGPAYEQYF. V is TRBV5-1 and J is TRBJ2-7, with no clear D. The CDR3 has 13 amino acids. CDR1 and CDR2 from the germline V gene are SGHRS and YFSETQ. Trimming cost V 0 bases and J 2 bases, with 6 bases left between them.